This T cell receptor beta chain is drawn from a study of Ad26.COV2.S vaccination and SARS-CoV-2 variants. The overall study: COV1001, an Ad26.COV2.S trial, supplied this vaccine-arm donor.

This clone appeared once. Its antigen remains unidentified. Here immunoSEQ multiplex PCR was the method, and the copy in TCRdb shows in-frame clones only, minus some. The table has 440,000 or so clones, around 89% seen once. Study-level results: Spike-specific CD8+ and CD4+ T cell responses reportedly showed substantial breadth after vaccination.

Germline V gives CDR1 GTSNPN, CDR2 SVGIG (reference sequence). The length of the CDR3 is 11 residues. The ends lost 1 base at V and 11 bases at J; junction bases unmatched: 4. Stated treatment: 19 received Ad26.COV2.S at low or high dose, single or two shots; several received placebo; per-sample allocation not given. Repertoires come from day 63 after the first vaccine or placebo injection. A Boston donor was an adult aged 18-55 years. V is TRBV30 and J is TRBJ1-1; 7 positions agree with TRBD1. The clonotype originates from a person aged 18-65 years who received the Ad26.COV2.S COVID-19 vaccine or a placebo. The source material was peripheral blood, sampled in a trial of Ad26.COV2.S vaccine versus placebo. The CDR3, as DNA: TGTGCCTGGAGTGGAGGGACAGTTGCTTTCTTT. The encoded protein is CAWSGGTVAFF. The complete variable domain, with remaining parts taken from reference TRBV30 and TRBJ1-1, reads SQTIHQWPATLVQPVGSPLSLECTVEGTSNPNLYWYRQAAGRGLQLLFYSVGIGQISSEVPQNLSASRPQDRQFILSSKKLLLSDSGFYLCAWSGGTVAFFGQGTRLTVV.